This passage covers 23 T cell receptor beta chains from one sample sequenced in a study of early T cells in non-severe SARS-CoV-2 infection. TCRdb reprocessed the 5' RACE reads via MiXCR and lists one record per CDR3 protein. The repertoire consists of 48,000 or so distinct CDR3 sequences, with less than 15% occurring once and the leading ten covering 10% to 13%. Material for sequencing was whole blood. The source of these receptors is an adult who was a healthcare worker with PCR-confirmed SARS-CoV-2 infection or an uninfected control (not recorded which).

This clonotype was recorded at least ten times. V and J are TRBV28 and TRBJ2-7; the match to TRBD1 covers 9 bases. Germline trimming cut 3 bases from V and 4 bases from J; bases unmatched to any gene: 7. This CDR3 comprises 15 residues. CDR1 is MDHEN, CDR2 SYDVKM, per germline. In DNA form, the CDR3 reads TGTGCCAGCAGTTTGGGACAGGGTAGAGGTTACGAGCAGTACTTC. This translates into CASSLGQGRGYEQYF.

The V call is TRBV25-1, the J call TRBJ1-5; the D gene is possibly TRBD1 (6 bases). This CDR3 is 13 amino acids long. The ends were cut back, 3 bases at V and 6 bases at J, with 9 bases in the middle. CDR1 MGHDK and CDR2 SYGVNS come from the germline V gene. The CDR3, as DNA: TGTGCCAGCAGTGACAGGGGAGGTCAGCCCCAGCATTTT. Encoded protein: CASSDRGGQPQHF. Filled out from reference TRBV25-1 and TRBJ1-5, the complete variable domain reads EADIYQTPRYLVIGTGKKITLECSQTMGHDKMYWYQQDPGMELHLIHYSYGVNSTEKGDLSSESTVSRIRTEHFPLTLESARPSHTSQYLCASSDRGGQPQHFGDGTRLSIL.

This clonotype has just a few counts. The chain recombines TRBV6-2 or TRBV6-3 with TRBJ2-2; D is undetermined. CDR3 length equals 12 residues. The V end lost 5 bases, the J end lost 4 bases, and 5 bases lay between the germline ends. CDR1 and CDR2 from the germline V gene are MNHEY and SVGEGT. The CDR3 loop is CASSPRTGELFF. The DNA of the CDR3 is TGTGCCAGCAGTCCTCGCACCGGGGAGCTGTTTTTT.

The V and J genes are TRBV3-1 and TRBJ1-5; weak D call: TRBD1 (5 bases). This CDR3 comprises 14 residues. V shed 8 bases and J shed 0 bases, with 11 bases lying between them. Looked up from germline, CDR1 is LGHDT and CDR2 is YNNKEL (reference sequence). The DNA of the CDR3 is TGTGCCAGCGCTTACGGGGGTAGCAATCAGCCCCAGCATTTT. Protein: CASAYGGSNQPQHF.

The chain links TRBV7-9 to TRBJ1-5; the D gene is possibly TRBD1 (5 bases). V lost 1 base to trimming and J lost 7 bases, with 17 bases between them. Germline V gene data show CDR1 as SEHNR and CDR2 as FQNEAQ (reference sequence). The CDR3 is 16 amino acids. The CDR3 loop reads CASSLEGQGLRQPQHF. CDR3 sequence (DNA): TGTGCCAGCAGCTTAGAGGGTCAGGGTCTACGACAGCCCCAGCATTTT.

The CDR3 loop is CASSSLSGRSANTGELFF. The CDR3 DNA is TGTGCCAGCAGCTCTTTAAGCGGGAGATCTGCGAACACCGGGGAGCTGTTTTTT. J is TRBJ2-2 and V is TRBV5-5; TRBD2 aligns across 8 bases. The CDR3 is 18 amino acids. V trimming: 3 bases; J trimming: 0 bases; junction bases outside the gene matches: 10. The germline CDR1 and CDR2 sequences are SGHKS and YYEKEE (reference sequence).

Ten or more counts support this clonotype. The chain has TRBV5-1 and TRBJ1-1; 7 bases align to TRBD1. V was clipped by 3 bases and J by 4 bases; unmatched bases: 9. The germline gives CDR1 SGHRS, CDR2 YFSETQ. The CDR3 extends over 15 amino acids. In DNA form, the CDR3 reads TGCGCCAGCAGCTCCGGACAGGCCGGAGTCACTGAAGCTTTCTTT. This encodes CASSSGQAGVTEAFF.

There are many counts of this clonotype. The chain has TRBV9 and TRBJ2-1; 7 bases agree with TRBD1. CDR1 is SGDLS, CDR2 YYNGEE, per germline. The CDR3 loop spans 14 amino acids. After removal of 3 bases from V and 15 bases from J, the junction contained 15 bases not matched to a gene. CDR3 DNA sequence: TGTGCCAGCAGCGCCGGTCCCGACAGGGTGGTTGGGTTCTTC. Its protein product is CASSAGPDRVVGFF.

This clonotype was counted many times. The rearrangement uses TRBV19 and TRBJ1-1; 7 positions match TRBD1. The CDR3 runs to 16 residues. Germline V gives CDR1 LNHDA, CDR2 SQIVND (reference sequence). V was pared by 5 bases and J by 0 bases, with 9 bases of the junction left unmatched. The CDR3 nucleotides are TGTGCCAGTAGTCCCCCGACAGGGTATTTGAACACTGAAGCTTTCTTT. The encoded protein is CASSPPTGYLNTEAFF.

This clonotype was recorded many times. The V gene is TRBV7-6, the J gene TRBJ2-5, with 9 bases identical to TRBD1. The CDR3 is 14 residues long. Germline CDR1 and CDR2: SGHVS and FNYEAQ. Losses at the gene ends were 5 bases for V and 2 bases for J; bases not matched to a gene: 3. The CDR3 DNA is TGTGCCAGCAGCCCCGGGACAGGGCAAGAGACCCAGTACTTC. This gives the protein CASSPGTGQETQYF.

This chain joins TRBV3-1 and TRBJ1-1; 7 bases line up with TRBD1. The CDR3 is 13 residues long. Trimming at V came to 4 bases and at J to 5 bases, leaving 4 bases not matched to a gene. Germline V gene data show CDR1 as LGHDT and CDR2 as YNNKEL (reference sequence). The CDR3 loop is CASSREGQTEAFF. In DNA, the CDR3 is TGTGCCAGCAGCCGCGAGGGACAGACTGAAGCTTTCTTT.

This chain uses TRBV6-6 with TRBJ1-2; TRBD1 agrees at 8 bases. Germline loops: CDR1 MNHNY, CDR2 SVGAGI (reference sequence). CDR3 size: 14 residues. Trimming cost V 8 bases and J 8 bases; bases outside gene matches: 13. CDR3 bases: TGTGCCAGCGGGCTATCTCTGACAGGGGAAGGCTACACCTTC. Translating it yields CASGLSLTGEGYTF.

This clonotype turned up a few times. The DNA for the CDR3 is TGTGCCTGGGGGGGGCCAGGATTGAACACTGAAGCTTTCTTT. Its translation is CAWGGPGLNTEAFF. The rearrangement joins TRBV30 to TRBJ1-1; perhaps TRBD1 as D (6 bases). The CDR3 spans 14 residues. V lost 5 bases and J 0 bases, leaving 13 bases between the germline ends. The germline gives CDR1 GTSNPN, CDR2 SVGIG (reference sequence).

This sequence joins TRBV5-4 and TRBJ2-3; D is unresolved. This CDR3 comprises 14 residues. V was cut by 4 bases and J by 3 bases, with 12 bases left in between. The germline V gene has CDR1 SGHNT and CDR2 YYREEE (reference sequence). CDR3 DNA: TGTGCCAGCAGCAAGGACGCAATAACAGATACGCAGTATTTT. Its protein is CASSKDAITDTQYF.

The chain has TRBV28 and TRBJ2-7; 9 bases are a match to TRBD2. The J segment lost 12 bases and the V segment lost 4 bases, leaving 16 bases of the junction unmatched. Per germline, CDR1 MDHEN and CDR2 SYDVKM. The CDR3 runs to 15 residues. This chain's CDR3 is CASSSSGTSNQGLYF. In DNA, the CDR3 is TGTGCCAGCAGTTCCTCCGGGACTAGCAACCAGGGTCTGTACTTC.

This clonotype was observed many times. J is TRBJ2-7 and V is TRBV5-1; TRBD1 might be the D (7 bases). Trimming removed 5 bases at V and 5 bases at J, with 14 bases between. The CDR3 is 13 amino acids. Germline CDR1 reads SGHRS; CDR2 reads YFSETQ. CDR3 protein: CASSLTGEDEQYF. In DNA, the CDR3 is TGCGCCAGCAGTTTAACAGGGGAGGACGAGCAGTACTTC.

This clonotype has a count of ten or more. V and J are TRBV12-3 or TRBV12-4 and TRBJ2-1; 8 bases fit TRBD1. Unmatched junction bases numbered 10, after V lost 6 bases and J lost 6 bases. The CDR3 has 15 amino acids. Here the CDR3 reads CASRPRDRMSNEQFF. Here the CDR3 DNA reads TGTGCCAGCAGACCCCGGGACAGGATGAGCAATGAGCAGTTCTTC.

This clonotype was counted at least ten times. The chain combines TRBV7-9 with TRBJ1-4, with D uncertain. The CDR3 runs to 12 residues. Germline loops: CDR1 SEHNR, CDR2 FQNEAQ (reference sequence). V was trimmed by 1 base and J by 8 bases, leaving 5 bases between them. The CDR3 sequence: CASSLDGEKLFF. DNA of the CDR3: TGTGCCAGCAGCTTAGATGGAGAAAAACTGTTTTTT.

This clonotype is medium-sized. The chain employs TRBV29-1 and TRBJ1-4; tentative D call: TRBD1 (6 bases). This CDR3 contains 14 residues. Deletions cut 5 bases from V and 5 bases from J, with 15 bases between. CDR1 is SQVTM and CDR2 is ANQGSEA in the germline V gene. The CDR3 loop reads CSVHLGAGNEKLFF. CDR3 bases: TGCAGCGTTCACCTGGGGGCTGGCAATGAAAAACTGTTTTTT.

This clonotype appeared many times. In DNA form, the CDR3 reads TGTGCCAGCAGCTCGGGGCCCTTATACGCTTTCTTT. Translated, it gives CASSSGPLYAFF. The gene calls are TRBV7-9 and TRBJ1-1; D is perhaps TRBD1 (5 bases). The CDR3 loop spans 12 amino acids. From germline, CDR1 is SEHNR and CDR2 FQNEAQ (reference sequence). Trimming cost V 4 bases and J 11 bases, with 14 bases left between them.

This clonotype was seen at least ten times. The V call is TRBV7-9, the J call TRBJ1-1; a possible D gene is TRBD1 (6 bases). V was clipped by 5 bases and J by 0 bases, with 22 bases between them. Looked up from germline, CDR1 is SEHNR and CDR2 is FQNEAQ (reference sequence). The CDR3 is made up of 18 amino acids. CDR3 in DNA: TGTGCCAGCAGCCTCCTCTGGACAGCGTCCTCCATGAACACTGAAGCTTTCTTT. It encodes CASSLLWTASSMNTEAFF.

In its sample, this clonotype was seen many times. The chain carries TRBV14 and TRBJ2-1, with 15 bases fitting TRBD2. Germline CDR1 is SGHDN and CDR2 is FVKESK. Unmatched junction bases numbered 4, after V lost 4 bases and J lost 0 bases. The CDR3 extends over 18 amino acids. CDR3 sequence: CASSPGLAGGVSYNEQFF. CDR3 sequence (DNA): TGTGCCAGCAGCCCCGGACTAGCGGGGGGGGTCTCCTACAATGAGCAGTTCTTC.

The CDR3 loop reads CASSLSSGTYNEQFF. CDR3 bases: TGTGCCAGCAGCCTTTCTAGCGGGACCTACAATGAGCAGTTCTTC. This chain connects TRBV7-2 to TRBJ2-1; 9 bases align to TRBD2. Germline CDR1 and CDR2: SGHTA and FQGNSA. V was clipped by 5 bases and J by 2 bases; unmatched bases: 4. The CDR3 covers 15 residues.